Given below is one TCR beta chain in context. Its antigen remains unidentified. One junction end disagrees with the germline gene, perhaps due to a read error. This entry comes from a study of memory CD4+ T cells and cytomegalovirus serostatus. Study information: This sample comes from healthy Belgian adults, eight or nine CMV seropositive, approximately 22 seronegative. Study-wide points: CD4+ memory repertoires contained 67 of 164 reported CMV TCRbeta sequences.

The sort gate was single viable CD3+CD4+CD8-CD45RO+ cells for memory CD4+ T cells. Generated by immunoSEQ multiplex PCR, the TCRdb table keeps only in-frame clones and is missing some. This table holds tens of thousands of clones, roughly three quarters found once. The V gene's germline CDR1 is SSHAT and CDR2 FNYEAQ (reference sequence). This CDR3 has 15 amino acids. This sequence was found in an adult in good health and CMV-seronegative. Sequenced sample: memory CD4+ T cells from blood. The V call is TRBV7-7, the J call TRBJ2-2; maybe TRBD2 (6 bases). The CDR3 loop is CASSRGAGFDGELFF. The CDR3, as DNA: TGTGCTAGCAGCCGCGGAGCGGGTTTCGACGGGGAGCTGTTTTTT.